This T cell receptor (beta chain) came from a study of blood T cell repertoires in COVID-19. At the level of the study: Some COVID-19 samples were acute and others convalescent; all came from the United States, Italy and Spain. From T cells, B-cell-depleted T cells, or PBMCs came the material, which was cDNA or gDNA.

Trimming pared 7 bases from V and 7 bases from J, leaving 14 bases between. The germline CDR1 and CDR2 sequences are LNHDA and SQIVND (reference sequence). The CDR3 is 13 residues long. This clone came up a few times. In the original analysis: Estimated nucleated cell counts came from reference gene primer amplification. Measured with immunoSEQ multiplex PCR; TCRdb has only the in-frame clones, and not every one. That table gives V, J and clone size, and the DNA gave D and trimming. Of about 160,000 clones listed, around 86% were seen once; the top ten hold less than 3.5%. The sequence came from a man in his 70s with acute or convalescent COVID-19. Sequencing input: peripheral blood. The V call is TRBV19, the J call TRBJ1-5; D may be TRBD1 (6 bases). The CDR3 loop is CASKKGGGQPQHF. CDR3 sequence (DNA): TGTGCCAGTAAAAAGGGAGGGGGACAGCCCCAGCATTTT.